The clone carrying this T cell receptor (beta chain) was counted once. No antigen is known for it. TCRdb keeps only in-frame clones here, not all; method: immunoSEQ multiplex PCR. The table includes about 38,000 clones, 86% detected once. This specimen belongs to a study of PD-L1 blockade in urothelial cancer. Study as a whole: The researchers analyzed blood 3 weeks (second dose) and 6 weeks after treatment start. Findings and limits, study-wide: Clonality of blood TCR below the median before treatment predicted better survival.

Regarding time point: peripheral blood 6 weeks after treatment start. Locally advanced or metastatic urothelial carcinoma affected all patients. Per the germline V gene, CDR1 is SEHNR and CDR2 is FQNEAQ (reference sequence). J was trimmed by 3 bases and V by 5 bases; bases with no gene match: 6. The CDR3 is 15 amino acids. This TCR derives from a man aged 55 to 70 with urothelial cancer. V is TRBV7-9 and J is TRBJ1-4, with 7 nucleotides matching TRBD1. Sequencing was performed on PBMCs, taken around atezolizumab (anti-PD-L1) treatment. DNA for the CDR3: TGTGCCAGCAGCACGCTAGGGACAGCTAATGAAAAACTGTTTTTT. This sequence encodes CASSTLGTANEKLFF.